This entry features one TCR beta chain sequence. Its specificity is unknown. The entry originates in a study of T cell repertoires in cytomegalovirus infection. Turning to the study itself: An indication of both CMV infection and matching HLA type came from public TCR beta signatures. Findings and caveats of the study: HLA-C-restricted TCR beta clonotypes specific for CMV led the ex vivo response. Of the TCR beta families, the public ones yielded a cumulative frequency that identified carriers of CMV plus the relevant HLA.

MiXCR, applied by TCRdb to the reads, yields one record per CDR3 protein. In the table there are 150,000 to 200,000 distinct CDR3 sequences, approximately 15% of which are singletons. The CDR3 runs 15 residues. V shed 1 base, J shed 6 bases, and the junction held 3 bases outside the gene matches. CDR1 MNHEY and CDR2 SVGEGT come from the germline V gene. The chain links TRBV6-2 or TRBV6-3 to TRBJ2-7; 13 bases align to TRBD2. Input material: PBMCs. The clonotype was recovered from a human donor in good health (CMV status not recorded). Some clones in this sample may be carry-over from other donors' samples. The CDR3 reads CASSYWTSGSGEQYF. CDR3 DNA sequence: TGTGCCAGCAGTTACTGGACTAGCGGGAGTGGCGAGCAGTACTTC.